Presented here are 11 T cell receptor beta chains from one specimen sequenced in a study of CD8 T cells in ankylosing spondylitis. TCRdb reanalysed the 5' RACE reads using MiXCR and keeps one entry per CDR3 protein. The sample lists 230,000 or so distinct CDR3 sequences, approximately 24% seen once, with more than 0.6% in the top ten. Sample: blood, either unsorted or a sorted T cell fraction (not recorded which). All receptors derive from a male donor with ankylosing spondylitis or in good health (not recorded which).

This clonotype was recorded at least ten times. The junction does not match germline at one end; this may be a read error. J is TRBJ1-5 and V is TRBV20-1, with D perhaps TRBD1 (5 bases). The germline V gene has CDR1 DFQATT and CDR2 SNEGSKA (reference sequence). The CDR3 length is 13 residues. CDR3 sequence (DNA): TGCAGTGCGAGAGGGGTTAGCAATCAGCCCCAGCATTTT. This translates into CSARGVSNQPQHF.

The chain employs TRBV12-3 or TRBV12-4 and TRBJ2-3, with 9 bases that match TRBD2. V lost 5 bases to trimming and J lost 2 bases; unmatched junction nucleotides: 5. The CDR3 sequence is 15 residues long. The CDR3 DNA is TGTGCCAGCAGTCCCCTAGCGGGGTACACAGATACGCAGTATTTT. Its protein product is CASSPLAGYTDTQYF.

In its sample, this clonotype was seen many times. The chain recombines TRBV12-3 or TRBV12-4 with TRBJ2-1; D not resolved. V was trimmed by 1 base and J by 4 bases, leaving 14 bases between them. The CDR3 totals 16 residues. CDR3 nucleotide sequence: TGTGCCAGCAGTTTAGGCCCCTCGGTCCCTTACAATGAGCAGTTCTTC. It specifies CASSLGPSVPYNEQFF.

The genes are TRBV20-1 and TRBJ2-7; D is possibly TRBD1 or TRBD2 (7 bases each). Trimming stripped 0 bases from V and 7 bases from J, with 19 bases between. The V gene's germline CDR1 is DFQATT and CDR2 SNEGSKA (reference sequence). The length of the CDR3 is 15 residues. CDR3: CSARERGGQFEEQYF. Written as DNA, the CDR3 is TGCAGTGCTAGAGAAAGGGGGGGACAGTTTGAAGAGCAGTACTTC.

Details on this clonotype: Germline and junction disagree at one end, which may indicate a read error. The chain combines TRBV20-1 with TRBJ2-7; a weak D match, TRBD2 (6 bases). The CDR3 has 11 residues. Per the germline V gene, CDR1 is DFQATT and CDR2 is SNEGSKA (reference sequence). The CDR3, as DNA: TGCAGTGTTAACCGGGGCGGGACGGACGTCTTC. Protein product: CSVNRGGTDVF.

The chain joins TRBV5-5 to TRBJ2-3, with D maybe TRBD2 (6 bases). The V end was cut by 0 bases, the J end by 3 bases, with 11 bases between. The germline CDR1 and CDR2 sequences are SGHKS and YYEKEE (reference sequence). The CDR3 has 15 residues. The CDR3 loop is CASSLASSGTDTQYF. In DNA, the CDR3 is TGTGCCAGCAGCTTGGCCTCCAGCGGGACAGATACGCAGTATTTT.

This clonotype has at least ten counts. V and J are TRBV12-3 or TRBV12-4 and TRBJ2-7, with TRBD1 matching 8 bases. This CDR3 contains 14 residues. Unmatched junction bases numbered 5, after V lost 5 bases and J lost 2 bases. The CDR3, as DNA: TGTGCCAGCAGTGACGGACAGGGAACCTACGAGCAGTACTTC. This sequence encodes CASSDGQGTYEQYF.

This clonotype was recorded at least ten times. The chain carries TRBV6-1 and TRBJ2-1, with 7 nucleotides matching TRBD2. V lost 1 base, J lost 4 bases, and 7 bases stayed unmatched. The length of the CDR3 is 16 residues. Germline assignment: CDR1 MNHNS and CDR2 SASEGT. The DNA of the CDR3 is TGTGCCAGCAGTGAAGTTTTGGGGGGGGTATACAATGAGCAGTTCTTC. Translating it yields CASSEVLGGVYNEQFF.

This clonotype was counted between two and nine times. The chain joins TRBV29-1 to TRBJ1-1; D not certain. The ends were cut back, 8 bases at V and 1 base at J, with 14 bases in the middle. From germline, CDR1 is SQVTM and CDR2 ANQGSEA. The CDR3 covers 13 residues. The CDR3 spells CSSRRSPNTEAFF. In nucleotides, the CDR3 is TGCAGCTCGAGGAGGAGCCCGAACACTGAAGCTTTCTTT.

This clonotype was detected many times. The V call is TRBV24-1, the J call TRBJ1-2; a weak D match, TRBD1 (5 bases). V was cut by 6 bases and J by 6 bases, with 13 bases left in between. From germline, CDR1 is KGHDR and CDR2 SFDVKD. The CDR3 covers 13 residues. CDR3 amino acids: CATSLPSGHGYTF. CDR3 coding DNA: TGTGCCACCAGTCTACCCTCGGGACATGGCTACACCTTC.

This clonotype has at least ten counts. V and J are TRBV20-1 and TRBJ2-1; maybe TRBD2 (6 bases). Trimming cost V 1 base and J 1 base, with 14 bases left between them. From germline, CDR1 is DFQATT and CDR2 SNEGSKA (reference sequence). CDR3 length equals 16 residues. The CDR3 bases are TGCAGTGCTAGAGCGGTTCTCGCGGGGTCCTACAATGAGCAGTTCTTC. It translates to CSARAVLAGSYNEQFF.